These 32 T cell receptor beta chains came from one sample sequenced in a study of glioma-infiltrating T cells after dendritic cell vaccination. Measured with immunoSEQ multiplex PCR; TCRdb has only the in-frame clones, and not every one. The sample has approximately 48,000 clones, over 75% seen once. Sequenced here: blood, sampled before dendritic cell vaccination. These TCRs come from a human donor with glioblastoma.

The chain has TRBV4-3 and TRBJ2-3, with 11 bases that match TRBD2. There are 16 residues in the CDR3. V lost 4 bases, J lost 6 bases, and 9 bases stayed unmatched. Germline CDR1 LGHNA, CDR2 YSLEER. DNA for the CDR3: TGCGCCAGCAGCCGGAGACTAGCGGGGCCCCAGGATACGCAGTATTTT. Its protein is CASSRRLAGPQDTQYF.

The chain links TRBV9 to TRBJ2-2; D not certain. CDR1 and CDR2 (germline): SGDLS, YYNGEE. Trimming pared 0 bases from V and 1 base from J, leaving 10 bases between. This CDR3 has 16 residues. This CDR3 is CASSVGFQMNTGELFF. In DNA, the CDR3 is TGTGCCAGCAGCGTAGGATTCCAGATGAACACCGGGGAGCTGTTTTTT. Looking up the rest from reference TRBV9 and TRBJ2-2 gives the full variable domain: DSGVTQTPKHLITATGQRVTLRCSPRSGDLSVYWYQQSLDQGLQFLIQYYNGEERAKGNILERFSAQQFPDLHSELNLSSLELGDSALYFCASSVGFQMNTGELFFGEGSRLTVL.

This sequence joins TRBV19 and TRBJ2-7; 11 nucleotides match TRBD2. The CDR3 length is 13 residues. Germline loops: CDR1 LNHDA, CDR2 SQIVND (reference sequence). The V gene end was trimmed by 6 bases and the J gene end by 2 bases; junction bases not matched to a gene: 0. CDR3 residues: CASRLAGAYEQYF. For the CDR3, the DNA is TGTGCCAGTAGACTAGCGGGGGCCTACGAGCAGTACTTC.

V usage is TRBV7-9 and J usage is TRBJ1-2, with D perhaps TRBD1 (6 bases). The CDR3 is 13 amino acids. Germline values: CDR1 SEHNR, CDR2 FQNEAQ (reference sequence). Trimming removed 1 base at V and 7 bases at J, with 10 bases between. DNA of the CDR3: TGTGCCAGCAGCTTAGAGGGAGGGGGTGGCTACACCTTC. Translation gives CASSLEGGGGYTF.

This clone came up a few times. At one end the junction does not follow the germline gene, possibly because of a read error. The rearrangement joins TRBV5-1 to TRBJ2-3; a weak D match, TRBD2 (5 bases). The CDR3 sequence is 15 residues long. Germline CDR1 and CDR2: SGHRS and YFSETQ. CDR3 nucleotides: TGTGCCAGCAGCCCGGTTGCGGGTTTCGTAGATACGCAGTATTTT. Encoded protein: CASSPVAGFVDTQYF. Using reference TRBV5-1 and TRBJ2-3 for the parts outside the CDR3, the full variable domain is KAGVTQTPRYLIKTRGQQVTLSCSPISGHRSVSWYQQTPGQGLQFLFEYFSETQRNKGNFPGRFSGRQFSNSRSEMNVSTLELGDSALYLCASSPVAGFVDTQYFGPGTRLTVL.

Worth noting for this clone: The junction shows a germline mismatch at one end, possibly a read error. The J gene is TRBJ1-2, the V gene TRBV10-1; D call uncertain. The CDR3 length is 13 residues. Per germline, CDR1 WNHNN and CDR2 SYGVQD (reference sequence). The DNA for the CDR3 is TGCGCCAGCAGTCGCGACCCAAACAGTGGCTGCACCTTC. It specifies CASSRDPNSGCTF.

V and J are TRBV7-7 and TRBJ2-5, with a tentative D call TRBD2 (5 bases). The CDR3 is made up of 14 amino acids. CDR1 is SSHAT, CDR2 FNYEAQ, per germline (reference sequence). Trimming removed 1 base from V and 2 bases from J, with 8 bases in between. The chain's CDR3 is CASSLDSGQETQYF. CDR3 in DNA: TGTGCCAGCAGCTTAGATTCGGGGCAAGAGACCCAGTACTTC.

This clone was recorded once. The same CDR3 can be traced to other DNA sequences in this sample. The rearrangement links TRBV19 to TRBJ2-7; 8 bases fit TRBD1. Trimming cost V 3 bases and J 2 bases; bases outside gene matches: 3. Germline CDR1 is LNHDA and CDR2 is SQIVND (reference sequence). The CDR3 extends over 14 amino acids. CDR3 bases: TGTGCCAGTAGTATCGGACAGGGAGCCTACGAGCAGTACTTC. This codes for CASSIGQGAYEQYF.

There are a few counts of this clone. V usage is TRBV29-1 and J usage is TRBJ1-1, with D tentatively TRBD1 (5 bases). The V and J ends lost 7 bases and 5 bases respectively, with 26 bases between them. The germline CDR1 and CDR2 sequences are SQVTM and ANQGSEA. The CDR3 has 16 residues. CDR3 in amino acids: CSGGATQAPGSTEAFF. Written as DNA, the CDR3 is TGCAGCGGTGGGGCGACCCAGGCCCCAGGGTCGACTGAAGCTTTCTTT.

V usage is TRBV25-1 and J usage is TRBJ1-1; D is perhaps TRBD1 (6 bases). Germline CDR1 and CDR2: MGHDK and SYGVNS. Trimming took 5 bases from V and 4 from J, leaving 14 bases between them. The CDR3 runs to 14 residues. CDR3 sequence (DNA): TGTGCCAGCAGTCCCGTGGGGGCCGGCACTGAAGCTTTCTTT. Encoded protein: CASSPVGAGTEAFF.

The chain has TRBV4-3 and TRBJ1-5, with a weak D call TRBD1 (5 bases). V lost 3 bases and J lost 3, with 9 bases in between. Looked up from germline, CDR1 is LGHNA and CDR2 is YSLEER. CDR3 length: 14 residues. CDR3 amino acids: CASSHRGANQPQHF. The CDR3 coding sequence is TGCGCCAGCAGCCATCGTGGGGCCAATCAGCCCCAGCATTTT.

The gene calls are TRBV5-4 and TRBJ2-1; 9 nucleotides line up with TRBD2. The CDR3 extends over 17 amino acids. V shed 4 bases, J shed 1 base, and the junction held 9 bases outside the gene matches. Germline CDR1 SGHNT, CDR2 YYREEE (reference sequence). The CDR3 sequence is CASSRGLAMGSYNEQFF. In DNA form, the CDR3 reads TGTGCCAGCAGCCGTGGACTAGCGATGGGATCCTACAATGAGCAGTTCTTC.

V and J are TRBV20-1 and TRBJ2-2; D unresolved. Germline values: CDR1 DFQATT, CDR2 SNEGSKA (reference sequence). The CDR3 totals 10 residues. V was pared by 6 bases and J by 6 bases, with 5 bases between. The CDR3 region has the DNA TGCAGTGCACATGCCGGGGAGCTGTTTTTT. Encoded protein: CSAHAGELFF.

The CDR3 DNA reads TGTGCCAGCAGCTTAGTAACCAGGATGGTTAGCTCTGGAAACACCATATATTTT. This gives the protein CASSLVTRMVSSGNTIYF. The rearrangement uses TRBV7-9 and TRBJ1-3; D is unclear. Germline CDR1 reads SEHNR; CDR2 reads FQNEAQ (reference sequence). This CDR3 has 18 amino acids. Trimming cost V 1 base and J 0 bases, with 16 bases left between them.

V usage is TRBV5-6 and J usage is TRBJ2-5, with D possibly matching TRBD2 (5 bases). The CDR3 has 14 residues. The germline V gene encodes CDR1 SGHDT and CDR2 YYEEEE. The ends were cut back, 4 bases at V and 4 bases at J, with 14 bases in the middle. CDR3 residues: CASSVKVGIETQYF. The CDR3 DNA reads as TGTGCCAGCAGCGTGAAAGTCGGGATAGAGACCCAGTACTTC.

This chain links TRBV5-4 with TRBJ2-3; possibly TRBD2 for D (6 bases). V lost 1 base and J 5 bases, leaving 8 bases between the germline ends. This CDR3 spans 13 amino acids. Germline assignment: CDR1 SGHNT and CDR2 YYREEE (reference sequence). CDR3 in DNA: TGTGCCAGCAGCTTGACGGGAGAAGATACGCAGTATTTT. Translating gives CASSLTGEDTQYF.

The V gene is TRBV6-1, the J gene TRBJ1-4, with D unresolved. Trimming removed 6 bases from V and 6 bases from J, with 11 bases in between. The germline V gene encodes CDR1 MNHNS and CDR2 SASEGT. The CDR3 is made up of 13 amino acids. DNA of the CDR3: TGTGCCAGCAGACTGCGCCGGGATGAAAAACTGTTTTTT. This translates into CASRLRRDEKLFF.

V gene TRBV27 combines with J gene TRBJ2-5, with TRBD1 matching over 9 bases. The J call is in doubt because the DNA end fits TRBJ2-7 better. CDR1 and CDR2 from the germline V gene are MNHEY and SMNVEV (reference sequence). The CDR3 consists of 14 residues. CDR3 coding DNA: TGTGCCAGCAGTTCGGGGACAGGGTATGACGAGCAGTACTTC. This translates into CASSSGTGYDEQYF.

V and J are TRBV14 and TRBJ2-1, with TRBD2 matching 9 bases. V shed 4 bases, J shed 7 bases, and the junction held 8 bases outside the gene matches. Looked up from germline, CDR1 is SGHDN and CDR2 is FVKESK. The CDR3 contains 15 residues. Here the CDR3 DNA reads TGTGCCAGCAGCCTCCAAAGACTAGCGGAAAATGAGCAGTTCTTC. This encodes CASSLQRLAENEQFF. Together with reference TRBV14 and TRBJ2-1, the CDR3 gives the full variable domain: EAGVTQFPSHSVIEKGQTVTLRCDPISGHDNLYWYRRVMGKEIKFLLHFVKESKQDESGMPNNRFLAERTGGTYSTLKVQPAELEDSGVYFCASSLQRLAENEQFFGPGTRLTVL.

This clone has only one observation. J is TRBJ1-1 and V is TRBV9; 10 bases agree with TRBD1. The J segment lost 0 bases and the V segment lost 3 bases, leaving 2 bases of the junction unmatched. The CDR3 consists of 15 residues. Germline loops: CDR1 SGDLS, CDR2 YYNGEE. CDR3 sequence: CASSGGQGLNTEAFF. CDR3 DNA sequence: TGTGCCAGCAGCGGGGGACAGGGGCTGAACACTGAAGCTTTCTTT.

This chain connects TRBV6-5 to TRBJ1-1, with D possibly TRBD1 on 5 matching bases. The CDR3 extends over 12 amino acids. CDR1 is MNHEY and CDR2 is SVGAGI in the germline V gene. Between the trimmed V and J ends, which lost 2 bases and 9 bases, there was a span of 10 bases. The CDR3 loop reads CASSYGGSKAFF. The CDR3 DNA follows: TGTGCCAGCAGTTACGGGGGGTCTAAAGCTTTCTTT.

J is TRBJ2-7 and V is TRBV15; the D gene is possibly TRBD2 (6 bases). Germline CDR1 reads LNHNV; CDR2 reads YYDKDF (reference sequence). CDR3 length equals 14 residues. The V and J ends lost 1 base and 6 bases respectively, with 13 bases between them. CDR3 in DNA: TGTGCCACCAGCAGAGCTTCGGGGGAAGGCGAGCAGTACTTC. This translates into CATSRASGEGEQYF.

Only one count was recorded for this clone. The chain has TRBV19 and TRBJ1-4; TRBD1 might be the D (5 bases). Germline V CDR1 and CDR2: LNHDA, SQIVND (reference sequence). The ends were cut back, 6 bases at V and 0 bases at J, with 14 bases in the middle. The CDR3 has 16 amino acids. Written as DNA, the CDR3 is TGTGCCAGTAGAAGCGGGGCCGCCCCAACTAATGAAAAACTGTTTTTT. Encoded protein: CASRSGAAPTNEKLFF.

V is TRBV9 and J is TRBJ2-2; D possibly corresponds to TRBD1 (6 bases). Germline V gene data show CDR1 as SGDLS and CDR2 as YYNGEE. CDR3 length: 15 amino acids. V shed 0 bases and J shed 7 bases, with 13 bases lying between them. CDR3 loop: CASSVVRGLGGELFF. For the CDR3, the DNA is TGTGCCAGCAGCGTAGTCAGGGGTCTGGGCGGGGAGCTGTTTTTT. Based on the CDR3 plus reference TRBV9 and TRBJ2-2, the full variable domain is DSGVTQTPKHLITATGQRVTLRCSPRSGDLSVYWYQQSLDQGLQFLIQYYNGEERAKGNILERFSAQQFPDLHSELNLSSLELGDSALYFCASSVVRGLGGELFFGEGSRLTVL.

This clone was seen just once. The CDR3 region has the DNA TGTGCCAGCAGCACCGGGACAGGGGGTGAAAAACTGTTTTTT. It encodes CASSTGTGGEKLFF. The V gene is TRBV5-6, the J gene TRBJ1-4; TRBD1 matches 11 bases. V was pared by 4 bases and J by 7 bases, with 3 bases of the junction left unmatched. Germline CDR1 SGHDT, CDR2 YYEEEE. The CDR3 is 14 amino acids.

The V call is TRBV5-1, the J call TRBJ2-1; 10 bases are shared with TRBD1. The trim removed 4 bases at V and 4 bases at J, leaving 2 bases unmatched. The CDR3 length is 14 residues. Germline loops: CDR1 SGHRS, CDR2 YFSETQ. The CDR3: CASSRTGGYNEQFF. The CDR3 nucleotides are TGCGCCAGCAGCCGGACAGGGGGTTACAATGAGCAGTTCTTC.

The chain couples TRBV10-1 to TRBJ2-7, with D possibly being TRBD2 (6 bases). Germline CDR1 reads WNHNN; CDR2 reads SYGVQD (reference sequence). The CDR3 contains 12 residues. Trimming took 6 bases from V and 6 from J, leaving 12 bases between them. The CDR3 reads CASSPGGGEQYF. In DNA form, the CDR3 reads TGCGCCAGCAGCCCCGGGGGAGGCGAGCAGTACTTC.

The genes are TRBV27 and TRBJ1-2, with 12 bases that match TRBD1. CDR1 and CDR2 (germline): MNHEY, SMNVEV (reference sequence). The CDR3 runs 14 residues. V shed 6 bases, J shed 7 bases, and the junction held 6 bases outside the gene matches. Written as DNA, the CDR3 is TGTGCCAGCAGACCGGGACAGGGGGCGTTTGGCTACACCTTC. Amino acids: CASRPGQGAFGYTF.

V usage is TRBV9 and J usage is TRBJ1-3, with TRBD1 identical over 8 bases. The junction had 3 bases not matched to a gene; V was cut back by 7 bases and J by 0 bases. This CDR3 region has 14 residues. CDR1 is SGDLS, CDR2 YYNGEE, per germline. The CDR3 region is CASATGGSGNTIYF. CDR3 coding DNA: TGTGCCAGCGCAACAGGGGGCTCTGGAAACACCATATATTTT.

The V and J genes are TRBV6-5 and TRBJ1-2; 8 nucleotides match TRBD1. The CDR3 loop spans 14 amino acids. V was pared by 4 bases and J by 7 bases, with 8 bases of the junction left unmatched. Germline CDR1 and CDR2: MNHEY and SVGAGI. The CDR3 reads CASSSTDREGGYTF. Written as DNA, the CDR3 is TGTGCCAGCAGTTCCACGGACAGGGAGGGTGGCTACACCTTC.

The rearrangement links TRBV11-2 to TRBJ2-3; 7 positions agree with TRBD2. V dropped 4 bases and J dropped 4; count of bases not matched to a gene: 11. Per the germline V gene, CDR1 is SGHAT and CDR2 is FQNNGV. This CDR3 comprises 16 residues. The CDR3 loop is CASSWTGTTTSDTQYF. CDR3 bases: TGTGCCAGCAGCTGGACCGGGACTACTACATCAGATACGCAGTATTTT.

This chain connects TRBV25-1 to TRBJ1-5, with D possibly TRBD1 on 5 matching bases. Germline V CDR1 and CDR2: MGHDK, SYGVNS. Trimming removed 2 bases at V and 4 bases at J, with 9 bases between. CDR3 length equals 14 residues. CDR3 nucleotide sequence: TGTGCCAGCAGTGAAATGACAGATAATCAGCCCCAGCATTTT. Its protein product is CASSEMTDNQPQHF.